The 18 T cell receptor beta chains listed next were all sequenced from one sample in a study of blood T cell repertoires in COVID-19. Sequenced by immunoSEQ multiplex PCR; TCRdb stores in-frame clones only, minus some. The sample lists roughly 140,000 clones, roughly 84% occurring once. Sample: peripheral blood. These receptor sequences come from an older woman with COVID-19, enrolled during active disease.

The chain links TRBV7-2 to TRBJ1-6; D possibly corresponds to TRBD1 (5 bases). With 7 bases removed from V and 10 bases from J, the gap between germline ends came to 17 bases. Germline CDR1 is SGHTA and CDR2 is FQGNSA. The length of the CDR3 is 14 residues. CDR3 sequence: CASTVDNFSSPLHF. CDR3 in DNA: TGTGCCAGCACCGTGGACAATTTCAGCTCACCCCTCCACTTT.

The rearrangement joins TRBV15 to TRBJ2-7, with D possibly matching TRBD2 (6 bases). The CDR3 spans 15 residues. Deletions cut 6 bases from V and 4 bases from J, with 19 bases between. CDR1 is LNHNV and CDR2 is YYDKDF in the germline V gene (reference sequence). CDR3 coding DNA: TGTGCCACCAGTTCCGCCGGGACGGGACTGTACGAGCAGTACGTC. It encodes CATSSAGTGLYEQYV.

The rearrangement links TRBV7-9 to TRBJ1-2, with TRBD1 matching 12 bases. Germline CDR1 reads SEHNR; CDR2 reads FQNEAQ (reference sequence). The V gene end was trimmed by 3 bases and the J gene end by 8 bases; junction bases not matched to a gene: 10. The CDR3 sequence is 16 residues long. The CDR3 DNA reads as TGTGCCAGCAGCTTCCCGGGACAGGGGGCTGGATCGGGCTACACCTTC. Translated, it gives CASSFPGQGAGSGYTF. Using reference TRBV7-9 and TRBJ1-2 for the parts outside the CDR3, the full variable domain is DTGVSQNPRHKITKRGQNVTFRCDPISEHNRLYWYRQTLGQGPEFLTYFQNEAQLEKSRLLSDRFSAERPKGSFSTLEIQRTEQGDSAMYLCASSFPGQGAGSGYTFGSGTRLTVV.

This chain joins TRBV11-3 and TRBJ2-1, with D perhaps TRBD1 (6 bases). Looked up from germline, CDR1 is SGHNT and CDR2 is YENEEA. The length of the CDR3 is 13 residues. V lost 1 base, J lost 8 bases, and 9 bases lay in between. CDR3 in DNA: TGTGCCAGCAGCTTAGGTGGGGGCGATGAGCAGTTCTTC. Its protein is CASSLGGGDEQFF.

The chain has TRBV9 and TRBJ1-6; TRBD1 agrees at 11 bases. CDR3 length: 15 residues. Looked up from germline, CDR1 is SGDLS and CDR2 is YYNGEE. Trimming took 4 bases from V and 10 from J; bases not matched to a gene: 7. CDR3 DNA sequence: TGTGCCAGCAGCCTCCTTTGGACAGGGGGCTCACCCCTCCACTTT. Translated, it gives CASSLLWTGGSPLHF. The whole variable domain, filled in from reference TRBV9 and TRBJ1-6, reads DSGVTQTPKHLITATGQRVTLRCSPRSGDLSVYWYQQSLDQGLQFLIQYYNGEERAKGNILERFSAQQFPDLHSELNLSSLELGDSALYFCASSLLWTGGSPLHFGNGTRLTVT.

The chain is built from TRBV5-1 and TRBJ1-1; weak D call: TRBD1 (6 bases). Germline V gene data show CDR1 as SGHRS and CDR2 as YFSETQ. The CDR3 extends over 16 amino acids. Trimming shortened V by 1 base and J by 0 bases, and 13 bases separated the two germline ends. The CDR3 region has the DNA TGCGCCAGCAGCTTGCGGGGGGCGGGTGTGAACACTGAAGCTTTCTTT. This translates into CASSLRGAGVNTEAFF. The whole variable domain, remainder taken from reference TRBV5-1 and TRBJ1-1, is KAGVTQTPRYLIKTRGQQVTLSCSPISGHRSVSWYQQTPGQGLQFLFEYFSETQRNKGNFPGRFSGRQFSNSRSEMNVSTLELGDSALYLCASSLRGAGVNTEAFFGQGTRLTVV.

The chain joins TRBV5-8 to TRBJ1-1; TRBD1 is a possible D gene (6 bases). This CDR3 region has 14 residues. The V gene's germline CDR1 is SGHTS and CDR2 YDEGEE. Trimming pared 4 bases from V and 2 bases from J, leaving 12 bases between. The CDR3, as DNA: TGTGCCAGCAGCCGAGGACAGCTAAACACTGAAGCTTTCTTT. The encoded protein is CASSRGQLNTEAFF.

V is TRBV7-6 and J is TRBJ2-7; possibly TRBD1 for D (6 bases). Per the germline V gene, CDR1 is SGHVS and CDR2 is FNYEAQ. This CDR3 has 14 residues. Deletions cut 5 bases from V and 3 bases from J, with 14 bases between. CDR3 amino acids: CASSPRQDSYEQYV. The CDR3 DNA follows: TGTGCCAGCAGCCCCCGACAGGATAGCTACGAGCAGTACGTC.

The chain uses TRBV7-9 and TRBJ2-2; 7 nucleotides align to TRBD2. J lost 0 bases, V lost 5 bases, and 3 bases had no gene match. This CDR3 has 15 residues. Per the germline V gene, CDR1 is SEHNR and CDR2 is FQNEAQ (reference sequence). The CDR3 DNA sequence: TGTGCCAGCAGCCCGAGCGGGGCGAACACCGGGGAGCTGTTTTTT. Translated, it gives CASSPSGANTGELFF.

The chain joins TRBV13 to TRBJ1-4; D is uncertain. The germline V and J ends were trimmed by 1 base and 8 bases, with 2 bases remaining between them. Germline V gene sequence: CDR1 PRHDT, CDR2 FYEKMQ (reference sequence). The CDR3 is made up of 11 amino acids. The CDR3 DNA follows: TGTGCCAGCAGCTTAGCGGAAAAACTGTTTTTT. Protein: CASSLAEKLFF.

The chain is built from TRBV12-5 and TRBJ2-7, with a possible D match to TRBD2 (5 bases). Trimming cost V 1 base and J 6 bases, with 16 bases left between them. The CDR3 is 15 residues long. Per the germline V gene, CDR1 is LGHNT and CDR2 is FRNRAP. In DNA form, the CDR3 reads TGTGCTAGTGGTTTGGGGATAGTAGCGCGGTCCGAGCAGTACTTC. It translates to CASGLGIVARSEQYF.

CDR3 nucleotides: TGTGCCTGGAGTGTAGCAAAGGGGGAGAATCCCCAGCATTTT. This translates into CAWSVAKGENPQHF. J is TRBJ1-5 and V is TRBV30; D possibly corresponds to TRBD1 (6 bases). The CDR3 has 14 residues. Germline V lookup: CDR1 GTSNPN, CDR2 SVGIG (reference sequence). V lost 0 bases, J lost 10 bases, and 16 bases lay in between.

Turning to this clone: Other nucleotide sequences from this sample produce the same CDR3. The V call is TRBV6-5, the J call TRBJ1-3; D is possibly TRBD1 (5 bases). The CDR3 extends over 16 amino acids. V shed 2 bases and J shed 4 bases, with 15 bases lying between them. Germline assignment: CDR1 MNHEY and CDR2 SVGAGI. CDR3 in amino acids: CASSYAGGASGNTIYF. The CDR3 coding sequence is TGTGCCAGCAGTTACGCGGGCGGGGCCTCGGGAAACACCATATATTTT.

The chain has TRBV5-1 and TRBJ1-4; D is possibly TRBD1 (6 bases). Germline CDR1 SGHRS, CDR2 YFSETQ. The CDR3 contains 14 residues. V gave up 4 bases and J gave up 8 bases, with 15 bases separating them. The CDR3 coding sequence is TGCGCCAGCAGCAGCTTAGGACAGATAGAAAAACTGTTTTTT. Its protein is CASSSLGQIEKLFF.

The chain employs TRBV4-1 and TRBJ2-2; a possible D gene is TRBD1 (6 bases). The CDR3 has 17 residues. Germline loops: CDR1 MGHRA, CDR2 YSYEKL. Trimming took 6 bases from V and 6 from J, leaving 23 bases between them. The CDR3 reads CASSQRPWDAGAGELFF. Written as DNA, the CDR3 is TGCGCCAGCAGTCAGCGCCCTTGGGACGCAGGGGCCGGGGAGCTGTTTTTT.

V and J are TRBV7-6 and TRBJ2-5, with D uncertain. CDR3 length: 11 residues. The germline CDR1 and CDR2 sequences are SGHVS and FNYEAQ. Trimming cost V 5 bases and J 5 bases, with 6 bases left between them. The DNA for the CDR3 is TGTGCCAGCAGCCAACGGGAGACCCAGTACTTC. Amino acids: CASSQRETQYF.

The chain has TRBV29-1 and TRBJ2-5; 10 positions match TRBD1. There are 15 residues in the CDR3. Germline loops: CDR1 SQVTM, CDR2 ANQGSEA. The V gene end was trimmed by 4 bases and the J gene end by 5 bases; junction bases not matched to a gene: 10. As DNA, the CDR3 is TGCAGCGTTGTATGGAGACAGGGGGCGCAGGAGACCCAGTACTTC. Translation gives CSVVWRQGAQETQYF.

This chain uses TRBV7-9 with TRBJ2-7, with D hard to call. The CDR3 contains 12 residues. CDR1 and CDR2 from the germline V gene are SEHNR and FQNEAQ (reference sequence). Between the trimmed V and J ends, which lost 1 base and 7 bases, there was a span of 8 bases. CDR3 nucleotide sequence: TGTGCCAGCAGCTTAGGGGCAGTGGAGCAGTACGTC. Translating gives CASSLGAVEQYV.